This TCR beta chain was observed in a study of T cells in tuberculosis (dated by TCRdb to 2017 to 2018). Regarding the research as a whole: The study combined CD1B tetramers and high-throughput TCR immunosequencing to characterize T cells specific for the mycobacterial lipid antigen glucose monomycolate (GMM). With approximately nine people per group, a South African clinical cohort compared IGRA-negative adolescents, IGRA-positive adolescents with latent tuberculosis, and adults with active tuberculosis. PBMC from patients with active tuberculosis were archived either before the start of standard anti-tuberculosis treatment or within 7 days of starting that treatment. On the study overall, not on this receptor specifically: Compared with IGRA-negative controls, TCR-alpha repertoires from active tuberculosis had smaller mean NN-distances to GMM-specific TCRs, which suggests clonal expansion of these TCRs. The smaller NN-distances were partly driven by shorter CDR3-alpha lengths in active tuberculosis patients, and the difference for TCR-beta did not reach statistical significance. A classifier using the diverse GMM-specific repertoire reached just over 85% accuracy (AUROC 0.8 to 0.95), compared with approximately 73% accuracy using GEM motif frequencies. Clinical samples were selected based on which cryopreserved specimens were available, and the active tuberculosis cases were adults whereas the controls were adolescents.

Turning to this clone: Its recognized antigen is unknown. Base qualities were left out, and no much larger clone turns up one base away.

This specimen's time point label, interpreted: new active TB diagnosis, blood taken before or within 7 days of starting treatment. Patients with active tuberculosis were defined as newly diagnosed, HIV-seronegative South African adults aged 18 years or older. Confirmation of active tuberculosis was based on positive sputum smear microscopy and/or a positive M. tuberculosis culture. Unsorted cryopreserved PBMC were immunosequenced, covering on average approximately 90,000 T cells per clinical donor. CDR1 and CDR2 (MNHNS, SASEGT) derive from the germline V gene. From cysteine to phenylalanine, the CDR3 is 15 amino acids long. CDR3 DNA only is kept here, 45 bases in frame from base 1. V drops 5 bases and J drops 0 bases, leaving 14 bases in between. The immunoSEQ multiplex PCR assay was used to generate TCR libraries, with TCR-beta and/or TCR-alpha/delta assays applied to each sample. The Illumina high-throughput platform was used to sequence the amplified TCR libraries. Turning to the authors' computational methods: Clustering and dimensionality reduction relied on pairwise TCRdist distances among GMM-specific receptors from T cells that were either sorted ex vivo or expanded in vitro. Each clinical repertoire received a mean NN-distance score, defined as the average TCRdist to the nearest 10% of tetramer-positive reference sequences. GEM TCR motif frequency was computed as the fraction of unique TCRs matching known GEM sequences by V/J usage and CDR3 length. Active tuberculosis was classified by linear discriminant analysis with leave-one-out cross-validation, implemented in scikit-learn. Held by TCRdb, this immuneACCESS table contains in-frame sequences only and omits some clones. Under half of the omission traces to an unresolved V gene where checked; the cause of the rest is unknown. V and J calls and clone size are as listed in that table; D and trimming were resolved from the DNA. This sample has about 53,000 clones in its table, and about 95% of those were observed once. In total, the top ten clones hold 1.4% of the sample.

The sequence came from an adult with tuberculosis. This specimen consisted of PBMCs, obtained at tuberculosis diagnosis. The sequence joins TRBV6-1 to TRBJ2-7; TRBD2 could be the D gene, as 5 bases match. The sequenced DNA is TGTGCCAGCAGTTTCTACGGGGATAGCTCCTACGAGCAGTACTTC. This codes for CASSFYGDSSYEQYF.